Below are 6 T cell receptor beta chains sequenced from a single sample in a study of T cell changes during pregnancy in multiple sclerosis (dated by TCRdb to 2018 to 2020). The library came from the immunoSEQ multiplex PCR assay. The table was pulled from immuneACCESS by TCRdb, which kept in-frame rearrangements only. Such tables lose some clones; where checked, under half of the loss comes from unresolved V genes, and the rest has no known cause. This sample has about 69,000 clones in its table, and around 90% of those were observed once. The top ten constitute just under 0.3% of the sample. This specimen was CD4+ T cells from peripheral blood mononuclear cells, taken in the third trimester of pregnancy. The receptors were sampled from a female donor in good health, enrolled as a control in a pregnancy study.

The genes are TRBV7-3 and TRBJ2-5; 7 bases match TRBD1. Germline CDR1 reads SGHTA; CDR2 reads FQGTGA. Trimming cost V 5 bases and J 4 bases; bases outside gene matches: 4. This CDR3 spans 13 amino acids. The CDR3, as DNA: TGTGCCAGCAGCGGGACAGTAATAGAGACCCAGTACTTC. Its protein product is CASSGTVIETQYF.

The rearrangement joins TRBV7-2 to TRBJ1-2; 8 positions agree with TRBD1. The CDR3 loop spans 13 amino acids. Germline values: CDR1 SGHTA, CDR2 FQGNSA. V lost 5 bases to trimming and J lost 3 bases; unmatched junction nucleotides: 2. The CDR3 bases are TGTGCCAGCAGCCCGGACAGGGACTATGGCTACACCTTC. It is translated as CASSPDRDYGYTF.

Regarding this clone: Other DNA sequences in this sample translate to the same CDR3. The chain joins TRBV4-3 to TRBJ1-3; D not certain. The CDR3 is 15 amino acids. Germline lookup yields CDR1 LGHNA and CDR2 YSLEER. V shed 0 bases and J shed 4 bases, with 10 bases lying between them. The CDR3 spells CASSQDRTLGNTIYF. CDR3 nucleotides: TGCGCCAGCAGCCAAGACAGGACTCTGGGAAACACCATATATTTT.

This rearrangement joins TRBV11-3 to TRBJ2-1; D is ambiguous. This CDR3 is 15 amino acids long. The germline gives CDR1 SGHNT, CDR2 YENEEA. V dropped 5 bases and J dropped 0 bases, with 11 bases sitting between them. CDR3 in amino acids: CASSVEMSSYNEQFF. The CDR3 DNA follows: TGTGCCAGCAGCGTTGAGATGAGCTCCTACAATGAGCAGTTCTTC.

This chain links TRBV6-1 with TRBJ1-1; 7 bases line up with TRBD1. CDR3 length: 14 residues. In germline, CDR1 is MNHNS, CDR2 SASEGT. Trimming removed 2 bases from V and 4 bases from J; junction bases left unmatched: 4. The CDR3 DNA is TGTGCCAGCAGTGAACCTTACAGGGGCACTGAAGCTTTCTTT. Translation: CASSEPYRGTEAFF.

This chain uses TRBV19 with TRBJ1-1, with TRBD1 matching 7 bases. The V segment lost 7 bases and the J segment 4 bases; nucleotides outside the gene matches: 12. Germline lookup yields CDR1 LNHDA and CDR2 SQIVND (reference sequence). This CDR3 is built from 15 residues. The DNA of the CDR3 is TGTGCCAGTACCCTACTGACAGGGACCTCCACTGAAGCTTTCTTT. Amino acids: CASTLLTGTSTEAFF.